Below, one T cell receptor (beta chain) is given with its context. Its recognized antigen is unknown. No base quality information exists; no much larger clone differs at one position. The data derive from a study of blood T cell repertoires in COVID-19 (dated by TCRdb to the early 2020s). For the wider study: Samples from collaborators originated in the United States, Italy and Spain and spanned both the acute and convalescent phases of COVID-19. The prospective study material was composed of cDNA or gDNA derived from T cells, B-cell-depleted T cells, or PBMCs. Subjects who had been exposed to COVID-19, were actively infected with it, or had recovered from it provided the deeply sampled blood TCRbeta repertoires that made up the dataset. A freely available public database, intended as a resource for researchers studying the immune response to SARS-CoV-2, is where the repertoires were released. The samples were drawn from two sources: the first 160 participants of the ongoing ImmuneRACE study, and about 1,300 subjects contributed by 6 global collaborators. The sample metadata nearly always contained a de-identified subject ID, COVID-19 status, age in years and sex. Where HLA class I and class II types were available, the types were taken from metadata supplied by the sample provider, not from assay-based typing.

One collaborating source in Seattle enrolled patients during active infection and followed them longitudinally through the course of disease. Whole blood was collected in K2EDTA tubes by collaborating institutions according to the institutions' own protocols. For TCRbeta analysis, collaborators shipped samples in one of three forms: frozen whole blood, isolated PBMCs, or DNA extracted from either of those sample types. What the research found in general, with its limitations: The quantity of clinical and demographic metadata differed by source and by participant and was supplied without curation.

TCRbeta CDR3 regions were amplified from genomic DNA using the immunoSEQ Assay, a bias-controlled multiplex PCR. As for the authors' bioinformatics: Within the assay, amplification of reference gene primers was used to estimate how many nucleated cells each sample contained. Sequence reads were collapsed and filtered to measure the absolute abundance of every unique TCRbeta CDR3 rearrangement. For each sample, productive Simpson clonality was calculated by taking the square root of Simpson's diversity index across productive rearrangements. TCRdb took over this immuneACCESS table, retaining in-frame rearrangements with V and J assigned. Such tables are incomplete; in checked studies, under half of the missing clones stem from an unresolved V gene, and the remainder is unexplained. That table supplies the V and J calls and clone size; D and trimming were determined from the DNA. The sample table records about 63,000 clones; around four fifths of these occur just once. The ten largest account for 30% to 40% of the sample.

Sequencing was carried out using peripheral blood. This clonotype was obtained from a man aged 55 to 69 with COVID-19, enrolled during active disease.

The nucleotides are TGTGCCAGCAGGCAACCAGGGGCCTCGTTTAATCAGCCCCAGCATTTT. This translates into CASRQPGASFNQPQHF. This receptor chain uses TRBV6-6 and TRBJ1-5; a tentative D call is TRBD1 (6 bases match). The CDR3 starts with the cysteine, ends with the phenylalanine, and has 16 residues. The only DNA kept is the CDR3, 48 bases in frame from the first base. CDR1 MNHNY and CDR2 SVGAGI were looked up in the germline V gene (reference sequence). A distance of 19 bases separates the germline ends of V and J, which lose 6 bases and 4 bases respectively.